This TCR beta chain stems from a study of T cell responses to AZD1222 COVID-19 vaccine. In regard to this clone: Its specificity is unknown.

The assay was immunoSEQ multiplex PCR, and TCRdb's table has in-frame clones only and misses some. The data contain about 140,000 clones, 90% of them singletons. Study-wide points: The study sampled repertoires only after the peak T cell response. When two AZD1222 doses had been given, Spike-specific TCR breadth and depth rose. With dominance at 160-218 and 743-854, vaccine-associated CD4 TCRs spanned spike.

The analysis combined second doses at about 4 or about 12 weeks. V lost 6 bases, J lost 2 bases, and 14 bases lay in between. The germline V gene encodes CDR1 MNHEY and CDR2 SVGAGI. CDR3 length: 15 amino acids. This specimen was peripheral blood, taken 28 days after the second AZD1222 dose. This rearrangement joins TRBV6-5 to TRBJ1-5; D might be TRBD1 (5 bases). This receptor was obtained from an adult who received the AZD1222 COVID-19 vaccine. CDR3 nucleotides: TGTGCCAGCAGCCCCACCCTACAGGGCAATCAGCCCCAGCATTTT. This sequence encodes CASSPTLQGNQPQHF.